Listed below are T cell receptor beta chains from one sample, sequenced in a study of blood T cell repertoires in COVID-19. The method was immunoSEQ multiplex PCR; TCRdb's version includes in-frame clones alone and lacks a portion of them. Of about 310,000 clones listed, around 86% are singletons. Source material: peripheral blood. The receptors shown here come from a man between 45 and 60 years old with active or convalescent COVID-19. The CDR3 runs from the conserved cysteine through the conserved F or W. D genes are given only for firm matches. Part of the rows lack a size; the others show once, few, many or a class for expanded clones.

J gene | V gene | D gene | clone size | CDR3 length | CDR3 protein | CDR3 DNA
TRBJ2-1 | TRBV4-2 | TRBD2 | few | 17 | CASSQDLTSGRYNEQFF | TGTGCCAGCAGCCAAGATCTAACTAGCGGTCGGTACAATGAGCAGTTCTTC
TRBJ1-2 | TRBV4-1 | TRBD1 | NA | 16 | CASSQWGQGAVYGYTF | TGCGCCAGCAGCCAATGGGGACAGGGGGCAGTCTATGGCTACACCTTC
TRBJ2-7 | TRBV5-1 | TRBD2 | NA | 15 | CASSRLAGGQYEQYF | TGCGCCAGCAGCCGCCTAGCGGGAGGGCAGTACGAGCAGTACTTC
TRBJ1-1 | TRBV5-4 | NA | NA | 13 | CASSLGDTYEAFF | TGTGCCAGCAGCTTGGGGGACACTTATGAAGCTTTCTTT
TRBJ1-2 | TRBV9 | NA | NA | 15 | CASSVGELANYGYTF | TGTGCCAGCAGCGTAGGGGAGTTAGCTAACTATGGCTACACCTTC
TRBJ1-2 | TRBV28 | NA | NA | 11 | CATTGNYGYTF | TGTGCCACCACAGGGAACTATGGCTACACCTTC
TRBJ2-5 | TRBV7-7 | NA | NA | 17 | CASSLAHFTGIQETQYF | TGTGCCAGCAGCTTAGCGCATTTTACGGGGATACAAGAGACCCAGTACTTC
TRBJ2-5 | TRBV6-5 | NA | once | 13 | CASSQGVWETQYF | TGTGCCAGCAGCCAGGGTGTGTGGGAGACCCAGTACTTC
TRBJ2-4 | TRBV21-1 | NA | few | 15 | CASSNLPGTQNIQYF | TGTGCCAGCAGCAATCTACCAGGGACTCAAAACATTCAGTACTTC
TRBJ1-1 | TRBV18 | TRBD1 | NA | 14 | CASSPSTGETEAFF | TGTGCCAGCTCACCATCCACAGGGGAAACTGAAGCTTTCTTT
TRBJ2-7 | TRBV9 | TRBD2 | NA | 13 | CAGRGGVKDEQYF | TGTGCCGGAAGGGGAGGGGTTAAGGACGAGCAGTACTTC
TRBJ1-1 | TRBV28 | NA | NA | 12 | CASNNMNTEAFF | TGTGCCAGTAACAACATGAACACTGAAGCTTTCTTT
TRBJ1-4 | TRBV25-1 | TRBD1 | NA | 12 | CASRQGEEKLFF | TGTGCCAGTCGACAGGGTGAAGAAAAACTGTTTTTT
TRBJ1-1 | TRBV4-1 | TRBD1 | NA | 14 | CASSPGTANTEAFF | TGCGCCAGCAGCCCTGGGACAGCGAACACTGAAGCTTTCTTT
TRBJ1-2 | TRBV7-2 | TRBD1 | NA | 13 | CASSVTGGYGYTF | TGTGCCAGCAGCGTAACAGGGGGTTATGGCTACACCTTC
TRBJ1-2 | TRBV9 | NA | NA | 13 | CAASGPANYGYTF | TGTGCCGCCTCAGGGCCAGCTAACTATGGCTACACCTTC
TRBJ2-5 | TRBV18 | NA | NA | 13 | CASSPGVQETQYF | TGTGCCAGCTCACCGGGCGTTCAAGAGACCCAGTACTTC
TRBJ2-1 | TRBV28 | NA | NA | 15 | CASTKPGSGGHEQFF | TGTGCCAGCACCAAGCCGGGCTCCGGAGGGCATGAGCAGTTCTTC
TRBJ2-7 | TRBV2 | NA | few | 11 | CASRIADPQYF | TGTGCCAGCAGGATAGCAGATCCGCAGTACTTC
TRBJ1-2 | TRBV2 | NA | NA | 12 | CASSRGGYGYTF | TGTGCCAGCAGCCGTGGGGGGTATGGCTACACCTTC
TRBJ1-2 | TRBV19 | NA | NA | 15 | CASSTVDSLRYGYTF | TGTGCCAGTAGTACAGTGGACAGCCTTCGCTATGGCTACACCTTC
TRBJ2-2 | TRBV18 | TRBD2 | NA | 16 | CASSSQTSWNTGELFF | TGTGCCAGCTCATCGCAGACTAGCTGGAACACCGGGGAGCTGTTTTTT
TRBJ2-7 | TRBV5-1 | TRBD2 | NA | 15 | CASSLRAGGYGEQYF | TGCGCCAGCAGTTTGAGAGCGGGAGGGTATGGCGAGCAGTACTTC
TRBJ1-2 | TRBV18 | NA | NA | 14 | CASSPSGAFKGYTF | TGTGCCAGCTCACCAAGTGGGGCTTTTAAGGGCTACACCTTC
TRBJ1-5 | TRBV6-2/TRBV6-3 | TRBD1 | NA | 16 | CASTPSTGGTNQPQHF | TGTGCCAGCACCCCCTCGACAGGGGGCACAAATCAGCCCCAGCATTTT
TRBJ2-7 | TRBV3-1/TRBV3-2 | NA | NA | 16 | CASSQGGGGPPYEQYF | TGTGCCAGCAGCCAAGGGGGAGGGGGGCCCCCTTACGAGCAGTACTTC
TRBJ2-1 | TRBV5-1 | TRBD2 | NA | 13 | CASAASGIYEQFF | TGCGCCAGCGCGGCTAGCGGGATCTATGAGCAGTTCTTC
TRBJ1-6 | TRBV2 | NA | NA | 12 | CASRSDNSPLHF | TGTGCCAGCAGGAGTGATAATTCACCCCTCCACTTT
TRBJ1-2 | TRBV7-9 | TRBD1 | NA | 16 | CASSLWATGAGGGYTF | TGTGCCAGCAGCTTATGGGCGACAGGTGCAGGGGGAGGCTACACCTTC
TRBJ2-7 | TRBV5-1 | TRBD1 | NA | 14 | CASSLQGGTGEQYF | TGCGCCAGCAGCTTGCAAGGGGGCACGGGCGAGCAGTACTTC
TRBJ1-4 | TRBV3-1/TRBV3-2 | NA | few | 15 | CASSSDRVPRGKLFF | TGTGCCAGCAGCTCAGATCGGGTTCCTCGGGGAAAACTGTTTTTT
TRBJ1-1 | TRBV18 | NA | NA | 16 | CASSPYGGNMNTEAFF | TGTGCCAGCTCACCATATGGAGGGAACATGAACACTGAAGCTTTCTTT
TRBJ1-1 | TRBV30 | NA | NA | 12 | CAWSALNTEAFF | TGTGCCTGGAGTGCTCTCAACACTGAAGCTTTCTTT
TRBJ1-1 | TRBV7-9 | NA | NA | 11 | CASTQYTEAFF | TGTGCCAGCACTCAGTACACTGAAGCTTTCTTT
TRBJ1-2 | TRBV9 | NA | once | 14 | CASSVAAGPYGYTF | TGTGCCAGCAGCGTAGCGGCAGGGCCCTATGGCTACACCTTC
TRBJ1-1 | TRBV5-1 | NA | NA | 15 | CASSPDGNMNTEAFF | TGCGCCAGCAGCCCGGACGGGAACATGAACACTGAAGCTTTCTTT
TRBJ1-2 | TRBV11-2 | NA | NA | 12 | CASSNSNYGYTF | TGTGCCAGCAGTAACAGTAACTATGGCTACACCTTC
TRBJ2-5 | TRBV19 | TRBD2 | NA | 17 | CASSRGTSGRFMETQYF | TGTGCCAGTAGCCGAGGGACTAGCGGGAGGTTCATGGAGACCCAGTACTTC
TRBJ1-5 | TRBV6-2/TRBV6-3 | TRBD1 | NA | 17 | CASSTGTGGSGNQPQHF | TGTGCCAGCAGTACCGGGACAGGGGGCTCGGGCAATCAGCCCCAGCATTTT
TRBJ1-3 | TRBV15 | TRBD1 | NA | 15 | CATSKTGSSGNTIYF | TGTGCCACCAGCAAGACAGGGAGCTCTGGAAACACCATATATTTT
TRBJ1-3 | TRBV5-1 | NA | NA | 15 | CASSLDGVPGNTIYF | TGCGCCAGCAGCTTGGACGGAGTGCCTGGAAACACCATATATTTT
TRBJ1-2 | TRBV5-4 | TRBD1 | NA | 15 | CASSLGDRAAYGYTF | TGTGCCAGCAGCTTGGGGGACAGGGCGGCCTATGGCTACACCTTC
TRBJ2-3 | TRBV7-9 | NA | NA | 12 | CASSPQMDTQYF | TGTGCCAGCAGCCCCCAGATGGATACGCAGTATTTT
TRBJ1-6 | TRBV5-1 | NA | NA | 15 | CASSRGDSSGSPLHF | TGCGCCAGCAGCCGCGGCGACAGCTCTGGGTCACCCCTCCACTTT
TRBJ2-4 | TRBV5-6 | TRBD1 | NA | 14 | CASSVQGLRNIQYF | TGTGCCAGCAGCGTACAGGGGTTGAGAAACATTCAGTACTTC